The source of this T cell receptor (beta chain) is a study of T cell responses to AZD1222 COVID-19 vaccine. Overall study results and limits: The span of vaccine-associated CD4 TCRs extended across spike, with dominance at 160-218 and 743-854.

As for this clone: Antigen unknown.

Produced via immunoSEQ multiplex PCR; TCRdb's table is partial and in-frame only. The table includes fewer than 200,000 clones, roughly nine tenths detected once. Trimming took 4 bases from V and 10 from J, leaving 17 bases between them. The CDR3 contains 14 residues. The germline V gene has CDR1 ENHRY and CDR2 SYGVKD. The source was peripheral blood, collected on day 0 of MenACWY control vaccination. The gene calls are TRBV10-3 and TRBJ2-1; D gene ambiguous. The origin of this receptor is an adult in good health. The CDR3 is CAISVGQSVPEQFF. The CDR3 nucleotides read TGTGCCATCAGTGTAGGGCAATCTGTCCCCGAGCAGTTCTTC.